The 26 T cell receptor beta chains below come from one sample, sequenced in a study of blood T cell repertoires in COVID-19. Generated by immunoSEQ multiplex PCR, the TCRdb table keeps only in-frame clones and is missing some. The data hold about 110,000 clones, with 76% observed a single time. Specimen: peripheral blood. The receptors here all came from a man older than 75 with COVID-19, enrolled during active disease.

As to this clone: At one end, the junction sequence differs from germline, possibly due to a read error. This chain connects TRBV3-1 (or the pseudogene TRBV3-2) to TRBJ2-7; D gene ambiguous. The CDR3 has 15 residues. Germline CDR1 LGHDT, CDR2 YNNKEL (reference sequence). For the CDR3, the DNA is TGTGCCAGCAGCCGAGCTCAGGATTACTCCTACGGGCAGTACTTC. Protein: CASSRAQDYSYGQYF.

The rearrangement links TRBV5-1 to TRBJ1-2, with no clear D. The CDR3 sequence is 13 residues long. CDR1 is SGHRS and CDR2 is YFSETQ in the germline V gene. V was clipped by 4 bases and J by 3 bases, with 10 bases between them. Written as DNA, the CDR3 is TGCGCCAGCAGCCCGCGGGCACACTATGGCTACACCTTC. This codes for CASSPRAHYGYTF.

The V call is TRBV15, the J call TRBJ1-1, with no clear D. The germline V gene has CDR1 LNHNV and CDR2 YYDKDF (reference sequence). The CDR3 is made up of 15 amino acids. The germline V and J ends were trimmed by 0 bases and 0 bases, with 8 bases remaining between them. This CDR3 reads CATSRDLFLNTEAFF. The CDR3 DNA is TGTGCCACCAGCAGAGATTTGTTCTTGAACACTGAAGCTTTCTTT.

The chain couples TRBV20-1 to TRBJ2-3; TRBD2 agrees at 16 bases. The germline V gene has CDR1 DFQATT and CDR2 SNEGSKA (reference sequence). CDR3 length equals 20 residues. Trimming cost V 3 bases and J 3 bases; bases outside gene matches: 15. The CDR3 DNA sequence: TGCAGTGCTAGTGGGACTAGCGGGAGGGCCCCAATATGGGGTACAGATACGCAGTATTTT. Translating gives CSASGTSGRAPIWGTDTQYF.

CDR3 in amino acids: CASSGGFYEQYF. In nucleotides, the CDR3 is TGTGCCAGCAGTGGAGGGTTCTACGAGCAGTACTTC. The chain employs TRBV2 and TRBJ2-7, with a tentative D call TRBD2 (5 bases). The CDR3 has 12 amino acids. Germline V lookup: CDR1 SNHLY, CDR2 FYNNEI. V dropped 4 bases and J dropped 3 bases, with 7 bases sitting between them.

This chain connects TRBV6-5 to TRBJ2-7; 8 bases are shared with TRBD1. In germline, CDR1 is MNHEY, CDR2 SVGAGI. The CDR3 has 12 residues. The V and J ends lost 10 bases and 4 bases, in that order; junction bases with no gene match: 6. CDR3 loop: CATRTGNYEQYF. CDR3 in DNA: TGTGCCACCAGGACAGGGAATTACGAGCAGTACTTC.

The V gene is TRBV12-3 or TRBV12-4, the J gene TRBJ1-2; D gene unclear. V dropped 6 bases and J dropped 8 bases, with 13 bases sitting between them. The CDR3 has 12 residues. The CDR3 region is CASSGAPRGYTF. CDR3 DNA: TGTGCCAGCAGCGGAGCTCCCCGGGGCTACACCTTC.

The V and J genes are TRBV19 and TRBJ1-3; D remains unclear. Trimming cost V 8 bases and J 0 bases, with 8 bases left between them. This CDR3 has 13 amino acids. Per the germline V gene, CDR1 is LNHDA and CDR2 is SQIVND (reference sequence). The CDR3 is CASCRGSGNTIYF. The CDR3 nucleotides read TGTGCCAGTTGCCGGGGCTCTGGAAACACCATATATTTT.

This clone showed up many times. Here the CDR3 reads CASSSETGAPGYTF. The CDR3 DNA sequence: TGCGCCAGCAGCTCCGAGACTGGGGCCCCTGGCTACACCTTC. The rearrangement uses TRBV5-1 and TRBJ1-2; weak D call: TRBD1 (5 bases). V lost 3 bases, J lost 7 bases, and 16 bases lay in between. The CDR3 is made up of 14 amino acids. Germline assignment: CDR1 SGHRS and CDR2 YFSETQ.

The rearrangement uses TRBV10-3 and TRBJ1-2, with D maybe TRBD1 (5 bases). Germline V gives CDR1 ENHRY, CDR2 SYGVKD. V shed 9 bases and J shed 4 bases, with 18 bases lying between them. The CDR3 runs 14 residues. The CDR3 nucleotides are TGTGCCATTAAACTAACCAGGGCTTCCTATGGCTACACCTTC. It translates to CAIKLTRASYGYTF.

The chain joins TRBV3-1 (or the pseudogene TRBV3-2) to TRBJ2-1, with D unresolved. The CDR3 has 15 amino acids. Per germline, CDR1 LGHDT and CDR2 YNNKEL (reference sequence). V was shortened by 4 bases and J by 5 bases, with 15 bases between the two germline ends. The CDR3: CASSPVLQANNEQFF. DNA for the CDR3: TGTGCCAGCAGCCCCGTCCTGCAGGCTAACAATGAGCAGTTCTTC.

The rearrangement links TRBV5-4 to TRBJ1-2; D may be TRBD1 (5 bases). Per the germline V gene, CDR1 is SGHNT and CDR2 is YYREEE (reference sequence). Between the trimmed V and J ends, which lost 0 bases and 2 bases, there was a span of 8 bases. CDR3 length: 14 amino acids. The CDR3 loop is CASSLGGDNYGYTF. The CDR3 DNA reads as TGTGCCAGCAGCTTGGGGGGGGACAACTATGGCTACACCTTC. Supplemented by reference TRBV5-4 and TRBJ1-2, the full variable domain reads ETGVTQSPTHLIKTRGQQVTLRCSSQSGHNTVSWYQQALGQGPQFIFQYYREEENGRGNFPPRFSGLQFPNYSSELNVNALELDDSALYLCASSLGGDNYGYTFGSGTRLTVV.

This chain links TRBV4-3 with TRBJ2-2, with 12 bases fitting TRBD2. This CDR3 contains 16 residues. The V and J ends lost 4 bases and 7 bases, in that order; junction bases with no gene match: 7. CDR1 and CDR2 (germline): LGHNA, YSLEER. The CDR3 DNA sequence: TGCGCCAGCAGCCGCGGGACTAGCGGGTTCAGCGGGGAGCTGTTTTTT. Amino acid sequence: CASSRGTSGFSGELFF.

CDR3 DNA: TGTGCCAGCAGCGCCGGACAGGGATTGAACACTGAAGCTTTCTTT. Translation gives CASSAGQGLNTEAFF. J is TRBJ1-1 and V is TRBV7-9; TRBD1 agrees at 8 bases. V lost 5 bases, J lost 0 bases, and 5 bases stayed unmatched. The CDR3 is made up of 15 amino acids. Germline-derived CDR1 and CDR2 are SEHNR and FQNEAQ (reference sequence).

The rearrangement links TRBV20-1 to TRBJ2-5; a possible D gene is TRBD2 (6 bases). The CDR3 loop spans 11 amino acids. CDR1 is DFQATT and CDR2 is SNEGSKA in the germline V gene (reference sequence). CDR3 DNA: TGCAGCGGGCGAGCGGGAGAGACCCAGTACTTC. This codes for CSGRAGETQYF.

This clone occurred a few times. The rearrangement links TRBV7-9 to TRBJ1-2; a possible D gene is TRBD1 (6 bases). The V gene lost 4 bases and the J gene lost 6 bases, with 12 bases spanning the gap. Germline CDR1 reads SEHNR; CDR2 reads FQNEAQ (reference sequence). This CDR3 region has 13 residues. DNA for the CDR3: TGTGCCAGCAGCTCCTCAGGGGTCGATGGCTACACCTTC. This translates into CASSSSGVDGYTF.

CDR3 in DNA: TGCGCCAGCGCGTCCAGACACGGGGTTAATGAAAAACTGTTTTTT. Translating gives CASASRHGVNEKLFF. The V and J genes are TRBV5-1 and TRBJ1-4; no firm D call. V was clipped by 7 bases and J by 4 bases, with 17 bases between them. The CDR3 spans 15 residues. Germline values: CDR1 SGHRS, CDR2 YFSETQ.

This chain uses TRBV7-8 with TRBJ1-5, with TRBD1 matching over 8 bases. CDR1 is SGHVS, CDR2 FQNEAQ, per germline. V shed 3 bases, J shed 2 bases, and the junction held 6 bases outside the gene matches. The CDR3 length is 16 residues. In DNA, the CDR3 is TGTGCCAGCAGCTTCCGGACAGGGAGAGGCAATCAGCCCCAGCATTTT. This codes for CASSFRTGRGNQPQHF. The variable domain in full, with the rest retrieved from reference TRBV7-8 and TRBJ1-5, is GAGVSQSPRYKVAKRGQDVALRCDPISGHVSLFWYQQALGQGPEFLTYFQNEAQLDKSGLPSDRFFAERPEGSVSTLKIQRTQQEDSAVYLCASSFRTGRGNQPQHFGDGTRLSIL.

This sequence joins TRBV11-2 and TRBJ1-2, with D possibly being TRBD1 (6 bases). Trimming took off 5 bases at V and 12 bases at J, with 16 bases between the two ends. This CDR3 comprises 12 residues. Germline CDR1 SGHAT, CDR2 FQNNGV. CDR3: CASSIGAGAHTF. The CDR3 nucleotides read TGTGCCAGCAGCATCGGGGCAGGGGCTCACACCTTC.

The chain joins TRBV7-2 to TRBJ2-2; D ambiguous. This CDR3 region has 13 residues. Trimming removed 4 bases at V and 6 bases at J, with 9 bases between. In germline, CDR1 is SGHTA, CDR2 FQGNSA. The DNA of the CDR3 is TGTGCCAGCAGCTCCGACGCGGCCGGGGAGCTGTTTTTT. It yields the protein CASSSDAAGELFF.

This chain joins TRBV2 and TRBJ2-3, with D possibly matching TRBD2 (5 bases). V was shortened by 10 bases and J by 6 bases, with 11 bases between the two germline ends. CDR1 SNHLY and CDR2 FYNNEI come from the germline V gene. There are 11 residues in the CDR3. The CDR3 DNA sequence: TGTGCCAACTCCTGGAGGGATACGCAGTATTTT. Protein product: CANSWRDTQYF.

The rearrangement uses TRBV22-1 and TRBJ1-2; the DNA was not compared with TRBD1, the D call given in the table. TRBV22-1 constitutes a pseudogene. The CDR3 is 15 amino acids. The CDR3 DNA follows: TGTCCTGGGAGCAGTTATAATCGACAGAACTATGGCTACACCTTC. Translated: CPGSSYNRQNYGYTF.

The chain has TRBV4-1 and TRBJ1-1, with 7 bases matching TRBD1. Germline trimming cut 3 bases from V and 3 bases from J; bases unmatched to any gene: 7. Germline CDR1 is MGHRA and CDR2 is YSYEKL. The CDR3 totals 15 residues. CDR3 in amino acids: CASSHTDRDDTEAFF. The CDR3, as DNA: TGCGCCAGCAGCCATACAGACAGGGACGACACTGAAGCTTTCTTT.

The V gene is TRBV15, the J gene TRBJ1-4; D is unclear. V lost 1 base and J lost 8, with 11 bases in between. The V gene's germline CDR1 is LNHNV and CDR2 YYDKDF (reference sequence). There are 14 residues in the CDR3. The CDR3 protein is CATSRGPVGEKLFF. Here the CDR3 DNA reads TGTGCCACCAGCAGAGGCCCAGTGGGCGAAAAACTGTTTTTT.

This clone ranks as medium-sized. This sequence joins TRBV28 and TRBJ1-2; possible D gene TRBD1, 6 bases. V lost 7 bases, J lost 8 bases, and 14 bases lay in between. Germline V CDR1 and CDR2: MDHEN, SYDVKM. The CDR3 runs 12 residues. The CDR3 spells CASTLRGLGYTF. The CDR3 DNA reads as TGTGCCAGCACTCTAAGGGGGTTAGGCTACACCTTC.

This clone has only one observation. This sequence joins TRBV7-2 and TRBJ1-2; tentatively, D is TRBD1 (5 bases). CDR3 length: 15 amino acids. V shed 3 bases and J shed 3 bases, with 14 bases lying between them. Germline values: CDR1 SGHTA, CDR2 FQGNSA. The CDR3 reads CASSLGGAYDYGYTF. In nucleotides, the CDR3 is TGTGCCAGCAGCTTGGGAGGGGCGTACGACTATGGCTACACCTTC.